Presented here are 22 T cell receptor beta chains from one specimen sequenced in a study of blood T cell repertoires in COVID-19. Assay used: immunoSEQ multiplex PCR; TCRdb lists only in-frame clones, some missing. The profile shows roughly 100,000 clones, around 84% of them singletons. The sample was peripheral blood. These receptors all come from a man over 45 with active or convalescent COVID-19.

The chain has TRBV5-4 and TRBJ2-7; 9 bases map to TRBD1. CDR1 and CDR2 from the germline V gene are SGHNT and YYREEE (reference sequence). The V gene end was trimmed by 4 bases and the J gene end by 1 base; junction bases not matched to a gene: 3. This CDR3 comprises 14 residues. The CDR3 bases are TGTGCCAGCAGCCGACAGGGGGGTTCCTACGAGCAGTACTTC. It yields the protein CASSRQGGSYEQYF.

The chain couples TRBV29-1 to TRBJ1-6; tentative D call: TRBD1 (5 bases). The CDR3 length is 14 residues. Trimming removed 5 bases at V and 5 bases at J, with 13 bases between. Germline lookup yields CDR1 SQVTM and CDR2 ANQGSEA. The CDR3 reads CSVRAGGDNSPLHF. In nucleotides, the CDR3 is TGCAGCGTTCGAGCCGGGGGAGATAATTCACCCCTCCACTTT.

The chain couples TRBV2 to TRBJ2-3; 10 bases line up with TRBD1. The CDR3 runs 14 residues. Germline loops: CDR1 SNHLY, CDR2 FYNNEI. V was pared by 4 bases and J by 4 bases, with 2 bases of the junction left unmatched. CDR3 in DNA: TGTGCCAGCAGTGCGGGGACAGGGGCAGATACGCAGTATTTT. Translated: CASSAGTGADTQYF. The entire variable domain, with the rest obtained from reference TRBV2 and TRBJ2-3, is as follows: EPEVTQTPSHQVTQMGQEVILRCVPISNHLYFYWYRQILGQKVEFLVSFYNNEISEKSEIFDDQFSVERPDGSNFTLKIRSTKLEDSAMYFCASSAGTGADTQYFGPGTRLTVL.

This sequence joins TRBV27 and TRBJ1-2; the D gene is possibly TRBD1 (5 bases). CDR1 and CDR2 (germline): MNHEY, SMNVEV (reference sequence). V was pared by 6 bases and J by 2 bases, with 10 bases between. The CDR3 sequence is 13 residues long. The CDR3 sequence is CASRFAGNYGYTF. The CDR3 DNA follows: TGTGCCAGCAGATTCGCAGGGAACTATGGCTACACCTTC.

The chain links TRBV13 to TRBJ2-7; possible D gene TRBD1, 6 bases. Germline CDR1 is PRHDT and CDR2 is FYEKMQ (reference sequence). The CDR3 contains 15 residues. V was clipped by 4 bases and J by 0 bases, with 13 bases between them. The CDR3 DNA sequence: TGTGCCAGCAGCTCTCGGACAGACTCCTCCTACGAGCAGTACTTC. As protein: CASSSRTDSSYEQYF. Complete variable domain (other parts from reference TRBV13 and TRBJ2-7): AAGVIQSPRHLIKEKRETATLKCYPIPRHDTVYWYQQGPGQDPQFLISFYEKMQSDKGSIPDRFSAQQFSDYHSELNMSSLELGDSALYFCASSSRTDSSYEQYFGPGTRLTVT.

This chain uses TRBV7-9 with TRBJ1-2, with 7 bases lining up with TRBD1. The CDR3 loop spans 14 amino acids. Per germline, CDR1 SEHNR and CDR2 FQNEAQ (reference sequence). Losses at the gene ends were 0 bases for V and 10 bases for J; bases not matched to a gene: 8. Here the CDR3 reads CASSLAMTGSVYTF. In DNA, the CDR3 is TGTGCCAGCAGCTTAGCGATGACAGGGAGTGTCTACACCTTC.

The rearrangement uses TRBV2 and TRBJ1-5, with TRBD1 matching 7 bases. The CDR3 has 12 residues. CDR1 and CDR2 from the germline V gene are SNHLY and FYNNEI. The CDR3 region has the DNA TGTGCTTCAGGGGGTGGCAATCAGCCCCAGCATTTT. Translated, it gives CASGGGNQPQHF.

The rearrangement joins TRBV18 to TRBJ2-1; 10 nucleotides line up with TRBD2. Germline lookup yields CDR1 KGHSH and CDR2 LQKENI. CDR3 length: 14 amino acids. The junction had 3 bases not matched to a gene; V was cut back by 2 bases and J by 8 bases. CDR3 in amino acids: CASSPGLAADEQFF. DNA for the CDR3: TGTGCCAGCTCACCAGGACTAGCGGCCGATGAGCAGTTCTTC.

This chain joins TRBV28 and TRBJ1-2; a possible D gene is TRBD1 (6 bases). The germline gives CDR1 MDHEN, CDR2 SYDVKM. V was trimmed by 3 bases and J by 8 bases, leaving 13 bases between them. CDR3 length: 13 residues. This CDR3 reads CASSFTGSSGYTF. As DNA, the CDR3 is TGTGCCAGCAGTTTTACAGGGTCTAGCGGCTACACCTTC.

The rearrangement joins TRBV30 to TRBJ1-5; D might be TRBD1 (5 bases). The CDR3 extends over 14 amino acids. From germline, CDR1 is GTSNPN and CDR2 SVGIG (reference sequence). V lost 0 bases and J lost 2, with 8 bases in between. The CDR3 reads CAWSVRRGNQPQHF. DNA of the CDR3: TGTGCCTGGAGTGTACGCAGGGGCAATCAGCCCCAGCATTTT.

The V gene is TRBV10-3, the J gene TRBJ1-1; 7 bases align to TRBD1. The CDR3 sequence is 15 residues long. CDR1 ENHRY and CDR2 SYGVKD come from the germline V gene. The J segment lost 1 base and the V segment lost 2 bases, leaving 4 bases of the junction unmatched. Written as DNA, the CDR3 is TGTGCCATCAGTGAGACGGGACAGCCGAACACTGAAGCTTTCTTT. Translating it yields CAISETGQPNTEAFF.

A few counts support this clone. This sequence joins TRBV11-2 and TRBJ2-7; D unclear. This CDR3 has 14 residues. V was cut by 5 bases and J by 3 bases, with 14 bases left in between. Germline-derived CDR1 and CDR2 are SGHAT and FQNNGV. CDR3 sequence (DNA): TGTGCCAGCAGCAAGACAAGTCCTCGCTACGAGCAGTACGTC. It encodes CASSKTSPRYEQYV.

This chain uses TRBV4-1 with TRBJ2-2; TRBD2 matches 7 bases. Trimming cost V 0 bases and J 4 bases; bases outside gene matches: 5. CDR1 is MGHRA, CDR2 YSYEKL, per germline. The CDR3 spans 16 residues. CDR3 in amino acids: CASSQDMWGGTGELFF. CDR3 bases: TGCGCCAGCAGCCAAGATATGTGGGGGGGCACCGGGGAGCTGTTTTTT.

The chain carries TRBV6-5 and TRBJ2-1, with TRBD1 matching over 11 bases. Per the germline V gene, CDR1 is MNHEY and CDR2 is SVGAGI. This CDR3 has 14 residues. Trimming removed 7 bases from V and 8 bases from J; junction bases left unmatched: 7. Here the CDR3 DNA reads TGTGCCAGCACCCGGGACAGGGGGATGGATGAGCAGTTCTTC. It yields the protein CASTRDRGMDEQFF.

This clone was detected only once. This chain joins TRBV28 and TRBJ1-1; no firm D call. Germline loops: CDR1 MDHEN, CDR2 SYDVKM. Trimming stripped 5 bases from V and 4 bases from J, with 8 bases between. CDR3 length: 12 amino acids. The CDR3 nucleotides read TGTGCCAGCAGTCAGGTCTTCACTGAAGCTTTCTTT. Its protein product is CASSQVFTEAFF.

The genes are TRBV13 and TRBJ2-7; 8 bases fit TRBD2. CDR1 PRHDT and CDR2 FYEKMQ come from the germline V gene (reference sequence). Unmatched junction bases numbered 12, after V lost 5 bases and J lost 6 bases. This CDR3 comprises 15 residues. Written as DNA, the CDR3 is TGTGCCAGCAGCCGCCTTATCTCTAGCGGGTTCGAGCAGTACTTC. This sequence encodes CASSRLISSGFEQYF.

V usage is TRBV7-2 and J usage is TRBJ1-4; the match to TRBD1 covers 9 bases. The CDR3 has 14 amino acids. Germline values: CDR1 SGHTA, CDR2 FQGNSA. V was pared by 1 base and J by 6 bases, with 0 bases of the junction left unmatched. CDR3: CASSLDRGHEKLFF. DNA for the CDR3: TGTGCCAGCAGCTTAGACAGGGGGCATGAAAAACTGTTTTTT. Looking up the rest from reference TRBV7-2 and TRBJ1-4 gives the full variable domain: GAGVSQSPSNKVTEKGKDVELRCDPISGHTALYWYRQSLGQGLEFLIYFQGNSAPDKSGLPSDRFSAERTGGSVSTLTIQRTQQEDSAVYLCASSLDRGHEKLFFGSGTQLSVL.

The chain uses TRBV28 and TRBJ1-2, with D unclear. The CDR3 is 13 residues long. V shed 7 bases and J shed 2 bases, with 11 bases lying between them. Germline assignment: CDR1 MDHEN and CDR2 SYDVKM. Written as DNA, the CDR3 is TGTGCCAGCATCCGGGGAACCAACTATGGCTACACCTTC. Translating it yields CASIRGTNYGYTF.

This clone has only a few counts. The V and J genes are TRBV4-1 and TRBJ1-5; no definite D call. Trimming stripped 4 bases from V and 6 bases from J, with 19 bases between. Germline lookup yields CDR1 MGHRA and CDR2 YSYEKL. CDR3 length: 16 amino acids. CDR3 loop: CASSPEASSFPQPQHF. The CDR3 DNA reads as TGCGCCAGCAGCCCCGAGGCATCGTCCTTTCCTCAGCCCCAGCATTTT.

The rearrangement joins TRBV5-1 to TRBJ2-1; 8 bases agree with TRBD1. This CDR3 spans 14 amino acids. The junction had 5 bases not matched to a gene; V was cut back by 4 bases and J by 5 bases. Germline V CDR1 and CDR2: SGHRS, YFSETQ. The CDR3 reads CASSTTGANNEQFF. The CDR3 DNA is TGCGCCAGCAGCACGACAGGGGCAAACAATGAGCAGTTCTTC.

J is TRBJ1-6 and V is TRBV19, with 7 bases matching TRBD1. The CDR3 extends over 13 amino acids. CDR1 and CDR2 (germline): LNHDA, SQIVND (reference sequence). Unmatched junction bases numbered 6, after V lost 6 bases and J lost 10 bases. The chain's CDR3 is CASSYSGGSPLHF. The CDR3 nucleotides read TGTGCCAGTAGCTATTCAGGGGGATCACCCCTCCACTTT.

A single count supports this clone. V is TRBV7-9 and J is TRBJ2-3; D unresolved. Germline CDR1 is SEHNR and CDR2 is FQNEAQ (reference sequence). The CDR3 runs to 12 residues. V dropped 1 base and J dropped 9 bases, with 8 bases sitting between them. The CDR3 loop is CASSLDIRTQYF. CDR3 sequence (DNA): TGTGCCAGCAGCTTAGACATTCGAACGCAGTATTTT.